The rows below give T cell receptor beta chains drawn from one sample of a study of shared clonotypes between healthy human individuals. Measured with immunoSEQ multiplex PCR; TCRdb has only the in-frame clones, and not every one. The sample has some 2 million clones; roughly 95% are singletons. The sequencing sample was made of naive CD8+ T cells sorted from blood. These receptors were obtained from a young man in good health. CDR3s include the opening cysteine and the closing phenylalanine or tryptophan. The D gene is left open where the match is weak. The size of a clone is reported for some rows only, either as once, few or many, or as a class for expanded clones.

d_gene	v_gene	abundance	j_gene	CDR3aa	CDR3nt
TRBD1	TRBV4-1	-	TRBJ2-5	CASSQLTGGETQYF	TGCGCCAGCAGCCAACTGACAGGGGGGGAGACCCAGTACTTC
TRBD1	TRBV11-2	-	TRBJ2-7	CASSLVQGANHEQYF	TGTGCCAGCAGCTTAGTCCAGGGGGCTAACCACGAGCAGTACTTC
-	TRBV6-5	-	TRBJ2-1	CASRSGFEQFF	TGTGCCAGCAGATCAGGGTTTGAGCAGTTCTTC
-	TRBV2	-	TRBJ2-1	CASSPYWGEGDNEQFF	TGTGCCAGCAGTCCCTACTGGGGGGAAGGGGACAATGAGCAGTTCTTC
TRBD1	TRBV30	-	TRBJ1-1	CAWSGGTGDMNTEAFF	TGTGCCTGGAGCGGGGGGACAGGAGACATGAACACTGAAGCTTTCTTT
TRBD1	TRBV11-2	-	TRBJ2-7	CASRVTGTGEYEQYF	TGTGCCAGCAGGGTCACCGGGACAGGAGAATACGAGCAGTACTTC
-	TRBV28	-	TRBJ1-2	CASSLFLVANYGYTF	TGTGCCAGCAGTCTTTTCCTGGTGGCTAACTATGGCTACACCTTC
-	TRBV9	-	TRBJ2-7	CASESGVDGSYEQYF	TGTGCCAGCGAATCTGGGGTGGACGGCTCCTACGAGCAGTACTTC
TRBD1	TRBV4-3	-	TRBJ2-7	CASSLRQGGLGEQYF	TGCGCCAGCAGCCTCCGACAGGGGGGACTCGGCGAGCAGTACTTC
-	TRBV5-6	-	TRBJ2-3	CASSLYRSSTDTQYF	TGTGCCAGCAGCTTGTACAGGAGTAGCACAGATACGCAGTATTTT
-	TRBV27	-	TRBJ2-5	CASSLLAGGETQYF	TGTGCCAGCAGTTTATTGGCAGGAGGGGAGACCCAGTACTTC
TRBD1	TRBV6-6	-	TRBJ1-5	CASTAGGQGVNQPQHF	TGTGCCAGCACTGCTGGGGGACAGGGGGTCAATCAGCCCCAGCATTTT
TRBD2	TRBV4-1	few	TRBJ2-4	CASSQDRGSGDIQYF	TGCGCCAGCAGCCAAGATCGCGGGAGTGGGGACATTCAGTACTTC
TRBD1	TRBV4-1	-	TRBJ2-7	CASSPTRDRVTYEQYF	TGCGCCAGCAGCCCGACCCGGGACAGGGTAACCTACGAGCAGTACTTC
TRBD1	TRBV13	-	TRBJ2-6	CASSTGQAGANVLTF	TGTGCCAGCAGCACAGGACAGGCTGGGGCCAACGTCCTGACTTTC
TRBD1	TRBV27	-	TRBJ1-2	CASSLSPGTAGWGYTF	TGTGCCAGCAGTTTATCGCCCGGGACAGCTGGTTGGGGCTACACCTTC
TRBD1	TRBV30	-	TRBJ1-2	CAWSGQGQANYGYTF	TGTGCCTGGAGTGGACAGGGGCAGGCAAACTATGGCTACACCTTC